The source of this T cell receptor beta chain is a study of blood T cell repertoires in COVID-19. Study context: The origin of the acute and convalescent COVID-19 samples was the United States, Italy and Spain. Sample material is recorded as cDNA or gDNA derived from T cells, B-cell-depleted T cells, or PBMCs.

The V end was cut by 4 bases, the J end by 1 base, with 8 bases between. Per germline, CDR1 SGHNT and CDR2 YYREEE (reference sequence). The CDR3 has 13 amino acids. Authors' data handling: Reference gene primers were amplified, and this amplification served to estimate nucleated cell counts. Sequencing used immunoSEQ multiplex PCR; TCRdb keeps in-frame clones, though not all of them. The V and J calls and clone size were taken over from that table, and D and trimming were inferred from the DNA. The sample holds about 150,000 clones, 84% seen once. V and J are TRBV5-4 and TRBJ1-2; the D gene is possibly TRBD1 (5 bases). The source material was peripheral blood. This TCR came from a woman in her forties or fifties in a cohort sampled during active or convalescent COVID-19. The CDR3 DNA reads as TGTGCCAGCAGCGTGGACAATAACTATGGCTACACCTTC. This translates into CASSVDNNYGYTF.